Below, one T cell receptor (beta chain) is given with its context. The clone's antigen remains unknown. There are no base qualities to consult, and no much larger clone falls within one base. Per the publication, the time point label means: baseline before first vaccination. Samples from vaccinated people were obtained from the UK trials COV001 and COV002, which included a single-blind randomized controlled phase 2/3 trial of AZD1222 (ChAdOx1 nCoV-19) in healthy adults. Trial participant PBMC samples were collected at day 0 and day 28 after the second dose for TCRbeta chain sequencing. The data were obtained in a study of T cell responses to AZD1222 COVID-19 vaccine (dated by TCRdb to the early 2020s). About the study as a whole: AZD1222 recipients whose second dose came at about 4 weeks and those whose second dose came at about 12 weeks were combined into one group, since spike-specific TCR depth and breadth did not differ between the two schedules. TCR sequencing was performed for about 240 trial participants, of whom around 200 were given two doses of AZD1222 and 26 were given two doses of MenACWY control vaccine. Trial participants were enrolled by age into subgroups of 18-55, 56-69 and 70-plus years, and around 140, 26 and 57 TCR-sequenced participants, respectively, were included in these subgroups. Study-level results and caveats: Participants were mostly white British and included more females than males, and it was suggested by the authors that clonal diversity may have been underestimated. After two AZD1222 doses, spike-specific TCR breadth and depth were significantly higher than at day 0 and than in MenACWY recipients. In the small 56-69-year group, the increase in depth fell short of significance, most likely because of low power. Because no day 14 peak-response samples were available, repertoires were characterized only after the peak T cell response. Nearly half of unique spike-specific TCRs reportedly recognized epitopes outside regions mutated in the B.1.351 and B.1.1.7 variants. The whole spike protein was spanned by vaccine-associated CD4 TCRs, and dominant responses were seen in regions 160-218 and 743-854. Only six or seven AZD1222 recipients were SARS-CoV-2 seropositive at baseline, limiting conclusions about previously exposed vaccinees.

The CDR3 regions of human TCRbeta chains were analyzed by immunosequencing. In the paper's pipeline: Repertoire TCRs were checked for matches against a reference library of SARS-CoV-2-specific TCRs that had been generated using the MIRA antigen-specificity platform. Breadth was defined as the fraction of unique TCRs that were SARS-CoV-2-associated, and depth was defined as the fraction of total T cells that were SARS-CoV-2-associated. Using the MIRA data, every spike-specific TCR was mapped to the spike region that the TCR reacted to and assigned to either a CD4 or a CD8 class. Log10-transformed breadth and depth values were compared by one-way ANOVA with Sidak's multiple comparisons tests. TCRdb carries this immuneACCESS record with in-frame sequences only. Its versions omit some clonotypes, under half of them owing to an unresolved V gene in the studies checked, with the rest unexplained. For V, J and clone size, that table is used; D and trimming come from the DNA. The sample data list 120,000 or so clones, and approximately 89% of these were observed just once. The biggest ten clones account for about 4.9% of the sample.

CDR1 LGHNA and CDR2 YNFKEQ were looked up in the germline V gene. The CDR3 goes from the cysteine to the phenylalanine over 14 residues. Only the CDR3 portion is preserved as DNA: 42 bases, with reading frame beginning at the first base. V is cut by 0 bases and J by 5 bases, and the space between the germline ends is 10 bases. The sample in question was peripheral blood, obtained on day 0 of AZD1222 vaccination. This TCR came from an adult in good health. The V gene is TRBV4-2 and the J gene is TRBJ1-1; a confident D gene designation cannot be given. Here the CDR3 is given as CASSQDLGRTEAFF. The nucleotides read TGTGCCAGCAGCCAAGATCTCGGGCGGACTGAAGCTTTCTTT.